This T cell receptor beta chain was sequenced during a study of Graves' ophthalmopathy and Graves' hyperthyroidism. Study-wide context: No treatment had been given when peripheral blood was collected at initial diagnosis. Study-wide findings and caveats: An approximately 84% specificity and approximately 88% sensitivity were achieved by a 13-signature model that separated ophthalmopathy from stable hyperthyroidism. The model predicted ophthalmopathy progression with around 69% sensitivity and approximately 72% specificity.

Moderate-to-severe activity, CAS at least 3, NOSPECS at least 4 and duration under 3 months characterized donors with ophthalmopathy. RNA served as the template for amplifying TCR beta CDR3 regions. The first-round RT-PCR employed HTBI primers together with the Qiagen OneStep RT-PCR kit. A multiplex PCR was then performed as the second round. MiXCR was run by TCRdb on the multiplex PCR reads, yielding one entry per CDR3 protein. The sample lists about 370,000 distinct CDR3 sequences; roughly 18% were seen once. The CDR3 consists of 15 residues. The germline V gene has CDR1 GTSNPN and CDR2 SVGIG (reference sequence). A few counts support this clonotype. The antigen is undetermined. It may be a read error: a sequence one base away is much more abundant.

The chain couples TRBV30 to TRBJ1-1, with a tentative D call TRBD1 (5 bases). The specimen sequenced was peripheral blood. This sequence originates from a woman younger than 30 with Graves' ophthalmopathy. The CDR3 DNA reads TGTGCCTGGAGTGGCTTAGGGGTGATGAACACTGGAGCTTTCTTT. It is translated as CAWSGLGVMNTGAFF.